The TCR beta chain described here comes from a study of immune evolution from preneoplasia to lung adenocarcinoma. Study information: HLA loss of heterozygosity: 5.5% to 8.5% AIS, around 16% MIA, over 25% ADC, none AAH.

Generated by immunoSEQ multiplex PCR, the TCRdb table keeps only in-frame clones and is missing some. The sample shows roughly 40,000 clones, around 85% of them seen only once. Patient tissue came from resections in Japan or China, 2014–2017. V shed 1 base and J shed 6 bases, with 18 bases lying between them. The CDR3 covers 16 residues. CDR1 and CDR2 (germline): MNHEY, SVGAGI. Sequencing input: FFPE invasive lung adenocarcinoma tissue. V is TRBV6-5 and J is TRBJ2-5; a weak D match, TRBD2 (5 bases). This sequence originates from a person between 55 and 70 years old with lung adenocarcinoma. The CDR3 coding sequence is TGTGCCAGCAGTTACTTGAGTAGCGCGGACGGGAAGACCCAGTACTTC. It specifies CASSYLSSADGKTQYF.